One sample yielded the 8 T cell receptor beta chains listed below, sequenced in a study of spatial heterogeneity in lung cancer. Findings and caveats of the study: Counts that tracked tumor mutation counts were those of expanded intratumoral alpha and beta TCRs.

No cognate antigen is known for these TCRs. Each CDR3 protein is one row after TCRdb ran MiXCR on the 5' RACE reads. The sample includes roughly 10,000 distinct CDR3 sequences, approximately 8% of them seen just once. Time point defined: sample taken at primary tumor resection. The sample in question was lung tumor tissue, obtained at surgery. The receptor set was obtained from a female donor with early-stage non-small cell lung cancer.

This clonotype appeared many times. V is TRBV18 and J is TRBJ1-3; D is possibly TRBD1 (6 bases). The germline V gene has CDR1 KGHSH and CDR2 LQKENI. The CDR3 length is 16 residues. The V end lost 4 bases, the J end lost 0 bases, and 13 bases lay between the germline ends. CDR3 DNA: TGTGCCAGCTCACTCCAACAGGGTTCCTCTGGAAACACCATATATTTT. This gives the protein CASSLQQGSSGNTIYF.

This chain links TRBV29-1 with TRBJ2-7, with TRBD1 matching over 7 bases. CDR1 is SQVTM and CDR2 is ANQGSEA in the germline V gene. V dropped 6 bases and J dropped 1; count of bases not matched to a gene: 9. The CDR3 is 14 amino acids. The CDR3 DNA sequence: TGCAGCGTCAAGACAGGGAGAGCATCCTACGAGCAGTACTTC. Residues: CSVKTGRASYEQYF.

This clonotype came up many times. The rearrangement links TRBV20-1 to TRBJ2-7, with D possibly being TRBD2 (6 bases). This CDR3 has 15 amino acids. Per germline, CDR1 DFQATT and CDR2 SNEGSKA (reference sequence). The V end lost 3 bases, the J end lost 2 bases, and 17 bases lay between the germline ends. CDR3 sequence: CSASGGMVGTYEQYF. CDR3 nucleotides: TGCAGTGCTAGCGGAGGGATGGTTGGCACCTACGAGCAGTACTTC.

This clonotype was recorded at least ten times. The rearrangement links TRBV5-1 to TRBJ2-2; D gene unclear. Per the germline V gene, CDR1 is SGHRS and CDR2 is YFSETQ. Trimming shortened V by 0 bases and J by 3 bases, and 6 bases separated the two germline ends. The CDR3 spans 14 residues. CDR3 amino acids: CASSLEGYTGELFF. The CDR3 region has the DNA TGCGCCAGCAGCTTGGAGGGCTACACCGGGGAGCTGTTTTTT.

This clonotype appeared many times. The chain couples TRBV20-1 to TRBJ1-5; 10 bases align to TRBD1. Germline assignment: CDR1 DFQATT and CDR2 SNEGSKA (reference sequence). This CDR3 has 15 residues. After removal of 3 bases from V and 2 bases from J, the junction contained 4 bases not matched to a gene. The CDR3 sequence is CSASPGTGGNQPQHF. In DNA form, the CDR3 reads TGCAGTGCTAGTCCGGGGACAGGGGGCAATCAGCCCCAGCATTTT.

This clonotype was picked up many times. The gene calls are TRBV11-2 and TRBJ1-4; D gene unclear. The CDR3 has 14 residues. Per the germline V gene, CDR1 is SGHAT and CDR2 is FQNNGV. V lost 2 bases, J lost 5 bases, and 9 bases lay in between. The chain's CDR3 is CASSLRTPNEKLFF. The CDR3 DNA reads as TGTGCCAGCAGCTTAAGGACCCCAAATGAAAAACTGTTTTTT.

This clonotype was observed at least ten times. The chain links TRBV3-1 to TRBJ2-5, with TRBD2 as a possible D gene (5 bases). Trimming shortened V by 0 bases and J by 4 bases, and 18 bases separated the two germline ends. Germline-derived CDR1 and CDR2 are LGHDT and YNNKEL (reference sequence). This CDR3 has 17 residues. The CDR3 bases are TGTGCCAGCAGCCAAGATTTCGGCCGACCCGCGGGAGAGACCCAGTACTTC. Amino acid sequence: CASSQDFGRPAGETQYF.

The chain combines TRBV6-1 with TRBJ2-5, with TRBD2 matching 8 bases. Germline assignment: CDR1 MNHNS and CDR2 SASEGT. The CDR3 spans 18 residues. The V segment lost 1 base and the J segment 1 base; nucleotides outside the gene matches: 11. CDR3 sequence reads: CASSEVFGGGPSQETQYF. DNA for the CDR3: TGTGCCAGCAGTGAAGTTTTTGGCGGGGGGCCCTCCCAAGAGACCCAGTACTTC.